Described below is a single T cell receptor beta chain sequence and its context. There is no known antigen for this receptor. The input lacks base qualities; no much larger clone sits a single base away. This specimen belongs to a study of control samples from healthy donors and cancer patients (TCRdb year 2020). Library method: the immunoSEQ multiplex PCR assay. TCRdb limited this immuneACCESS table to in-frame rearrangements with V and J called. A share of clones is missing; checked studies link under half to unresolved V genes, and the rest is unexplained. Present in this sample are 110,000 or so clones, just under 85% of which were seen just once. Together, the top ten hold 6.5% of the sample. Taken from cysteine to phenylalanine, the CDR3 has 14 residues. Only CDR3 DNA is held: 42 bases, read in frame from base 1. For CDR1 and CDR2, the germline V gene (reference sequence) lists PRHDT and FYEKMQ. V has 5 bases trimmed and J has 6 bases trimmed; junction bases matching no gene number 9.

This clonotype was obtained from a man between 18 and 35 years old in good health. The chain is assembled from TRBV13 and TRBJ2-5; 7 nucleotides in the junction match TRBD2. The sample was blood. In nucleotides, the sequence is TGTGCCAGCAGCCTTAGCGGGTTCATGAAGACCCAGTACTTC. This yields the protein CASSLSGFMKTQYF.